Listed below are T cell receptor beta chains from one sample, sequenced in a study of shared clonotypes between healthy human individuals. Some clones are missing from TCRdb's copy, which holds only in-frame ones; the method was immunoSEQ multiplex PCR. The table shows a few million clones, with roughly 93% occurring only once. The specimen sequenced was naive CD4+ T cells from PBMCs. The receptors were gathered from a man in his late teens or twenties in good health. Some clones in this sample may be carry-over from other donors' samples. Both conserved end residues are part of each CDR3. A D gene is named only where the DNA matches it firmly. Only part of the rows carry a size: once, few, many, or a class if the clone is expanded.

d_call: NA; clone_size: NA; v_call: TRBV9; j_call: TRBJ2-1; cdr3_aa: CASSVPNPRPRMYNEQFF
d_call: NA; clone_size: NA; v_call: TRBV5-1; j_call: TRBJ2-7; cdr3_aa: CASSLTWDPSSYEQYF
d_call: NA; clone_size: NA; v_call: TRBV12-5; j_call: TRBJ2-2; cdr3_aa: CASGLVVRNTGELFF
d_call: TRBD2; clone_size: NA; v_call: TRBV7-2; j_call: TRBJ2-7; cdr3_aa: CASSLSSGSAPYEQYF
d_call: NA; clone_size: NA; v_call: TRBV7-2; j_call: TRBJ1-4; cdr3_aa: CASSESMQGEKLFF
d_call: NA; clone_size: NA; v_call: TRBV30; j_call: TRBJ1-3; cdr3_aa: CAWSLISRQGTIYF
d_call: NA; clone_size: NA; v_call: TRBV10-3; j_call: TRBJ2-1; cdr3_aa: CAISGASVTGEQFF
d_call: TRBD2; clone_size: NA; v_call: TRBV4-3; j_call: TRBJ2-1; cdr3_aa: CASSQALAGGSYNEQFF
d_call: NA; clone_size: NA; v_call: TRBV11-2; j_call: TRBJ2-7; cdr3_aa: CASSGDRRYEQYF
d_call: TRBD2; clone_size: NA; v_call: TRBV5-1; j_call: TRBJ2-5; cdr3_aa: CASSPPGSGRGGETQYF
d_call: NA; clone_size: NA; v_call: TRBV7-9; j_call: TRBJ1-2; cdr3_aa: CASSSSPGGYTF
d_call: TRBD1; clone_size: NA; v_call: TRBV5-4; j_call: TRBJ2-1; cdr3_aa: CASTFVGTGGGNEQFF
d_call: NA; clone_size: NA; v_call: TRBV2; j_call: TRBJ1-5; cdr3_aa: CASSERQLSNQPQHF
d_call: TRBD2; clone_size: NA; v_call: TRBV6-1; j_call: TRBJ2-5; cdr3_aa: CATREGQETQYF
d_call: TRBD2; clone_size: once; v_call: TRBV7-7; j_call: TRBJ2-5; cdr3_aa: CASSLVTSGETQYF
d_call: TRBD1; clone_size: NA; v_call: TRBV28; j_call: TRBJ1-3; cdr3_aa: CASSLDRGNLLGGNTIYF
d_call: NA; clone_size: NA; v_call: TRBV18; j_call: TRBJ2-7; cdr3_aa: CASSPGGDEQYF
d_call: TRBD2; clone_size: few; v_call: TRBV18; j_call: TRBJ2-1; cdr3_aa: CASSPGGGNEQFF
d_call: NA; clone_size: once; v_call: TRBV25-1; j_call: TRBJ2-3; cdr3_aa: CASSEVGQVMDTQYF
d_call: TRBD1; clone_size: NA; v_call: TRBV19; j_call: TRBJ1-2; cdr3_aa: CASRRGQGDYGYTF
d_call: NA; clone_size: NA; v_call: TRBV5-1; j_call: TRBJ2-1; cdr3_aa: CASSLGTLGDEQFF
d_call: NA; clone_size: once; v_call: TRBV28; j_call: TRBJ2-5; cdr3_aa: CASSLPSAGKETQYF
d_call: TRBD2; clone_size: NA; v_call: TRBV4-2; j_call: TRBJ2-1; cdr3_aa: CASSPRTSGRRYNEQFF
d_call: NA; clone_size: NA; v_call: TRBV4-3; j_call: TRBJ2-5; cdr3_aa: CASSRRLEETQYF
d_call: NA; clone_size: NA; v_call: TRBV7-2; j_call: TRBJ1-5; cdr3_aa: CASSLASNQPQHF
d_call: NA; clone_size: NA; v_call: TRBV5-4; j_call: TRBJ2-5; cdr3_aa: CASSLGGYQETQYF
d_call: NA; clone_size: NA; v_call: TRBV7-9; j_call: TRBJ2-3; cdr3_aa: CASSSRGTDTQYF
d_call: NA; clone_size: NA; v_call: TRBV6-5; j_call: TRBJ2-3; cdr3_aa: CASSRHGSTDTQYF
d_call: NA; clone_size: NA; v_call: TRBV6-1; j_call: TRBJ2-5; cdr3_aa: CASSEGGTKETQYF
d_call: NA; clone_size: NA; v_call: TRBV6-5; j_call: TRBJ1-2; cdr3_aa: CASSYSRGRRIGYTF
d_call: NA; clone_size: once; v_call: TRBV9; j_call: TRBJ2-2; cdr3_aa: CASSPGTSPTGELFF
d_call: TRBD1; clone_size: NA; v_call: TRBV5-4; j_call: TRBJ2-1; cdr3_aa: CASHGTGPAGEQFF
d_call: NA; clone_size: NA; v_call: TRBV7-2; j_call: TRBJ1-4; cdr3_aa: CASSLRGTAGNEKLFF
d_call: TRBD2; clone_size: NA; v_call: TRBV10-3; j_call: TRBJ2-4; cdr3_aa: CAIRNGLAGTTQYF
d_call: NA; clone_size: NA; v_call: TRBV15; j_call: TRBJ1-1; cdr3_aa: CATSRDQTTEAFF
d_call: NA; clone_size: NA; v_call: TRBV5-1; j_call: TRBJ2-5; cdr3_aa: CASSLQETQYF
d_call: TRBD1; clone_size: NA; v_call: TRBV28; j_call: TRBJ1-5; cdr3_aa: CASSFNRGPNQPQHF
d_call: TRBD1; clone_size: NA; v_call: TRBV7-3; j_call: TRBJ2-3; cdr3_aa: CASSRTGQGVLNTQYF
d_call: NA; clone_size: NA; v_call: TRBV7-9; j_call: TRBJ2-7; cdr3_aa: CASSFGLASQYF
d_call: NA; clone_size: once; v_call: TRBV18; j_call: TRBJ1-5; cdr3_aa: CASSRDGGDQPQHF
d_call: TRBD1; clone_size: NA; v_call: TRBV2; j_call: TRBJ2-3; cdr3_aa: CASSRDRGRTDTQYF
d_call: TRBD1; clone_size: NA; v_call: TRBV6-5; j_call: TRBJ1-5; cdr3_aa: CASRFGQGNQPQHF
d_call: TRBD1; clone_size: NA; v_call: TRBV2; j_call: TRBJ2-5; cdr3_aa: CASNTDRGFPETQYF
d_call: NA; clone_size: NA; v_call: TRBV5-4; j_call: TRBJ2-7; cdr3_aa: CASSFLGQGMGEQYF
d_call: NA; clone_size: NA; v_call: TRBV28; j_call: TRBJ1-1; cdr3_aa: CASRPGRDTEAFF
d_call: NA; clone_size: NA; v_call: TRBV6-1; j_call: TRBJ2-7; cdr3_aa: CASSALPQEQYF
d_call: NA; clone_size: NA; v_call: TRBV19; j_call: TRBJ2-5; cdr3_aa: CASSAPDGDPGWTQYF
d_call: NA; clone_size: NA; v_call: TRBV6-6; j_call: TRBJ2-1; cdr3_aa: CASSLTGRPNEQFF
d_call: TRBD1; clone_size: NA; v_call: TRBV5-1; j_call: TRBJ1-3; cdr3_aa: CASSFGQDDRRNTIYF
d_call: TRBD1; clone_size: NA; v_call: TRBV28; j_call: TRBJ2-5; cdr3_aa: CASSPGTGLWETQYF
d_call: NA; clone_size: NA; v_call: TRBV5-1; j_call: TRBJ1-1; cdr3_aa: CASSPQGGPRAFF
d_call: NA; clone_size: NA; v_call: TRBV6-1; j_call: TRBJ2-7; cdr3_aa: CASSASKEGPYEQYF
d_call: TRBD1; clone_size: NA; v_call: TRBV7-2; j_call: TRBJ2-3; cdr3_aa: CASGGQNTDTQYF
d_call: TRBD2; clone_size: NA; v_call: TRBV5-4; j_call: TRBJ2-3; cdr3_aa: CASSVGGTLPDTQYF
d_call: NA; clone_size: NA; v_call: TRBV15; j_call: TRBJ2-7; cdr3_aa: CATSRDPGRTYEQYF
d_call: TRBD1; clone_size: NA; v_call: TRBV29-1; j_call: TRBJ2-6; cdr3_aa: CSVGGTGDAGANVLTF